Listed below are T cell receptor beta chains from one sample, sequenced in a study of blood T cell repertoires in COVID-19. Sequencing was performed with immunoSEQ multiplex PCR; in TCRdb, only in-frame clones are kept and a portion is missing. The table has about 230,000 clones, around 83% seen once. Specimen: peripheral blood. Source of these receptors: a woman aged 50 to 60 with acute or convalescent COVID-19. Each CDR3 is given with its conserved first and last residue. A D gene is named only where the DNA matches it firmly. Clone size is stated in some rows and not others, as once, few, many or a class when expanded.

NA,TRBD2,TRBJ2-1,TRBV24-1,TGTGCCACCAGTGAGTTAGCGGGAGGAGAGGGCAATGAGCAGTTCTTC,CATSELAGGEGNEQFF
NA,TRBD1,TRBJ1-2,TRBV7-3,TGTGCCAGCAGCCTAAGACAGGGGGGATATGGCTACACCTTC,CASSLRQGGYGYTF
NA,NA,TRBJ2-1,TRBV5-5,TGTGCCAGCAGCCAGACCGGACAGACCAATGAGCAGTTCTTC,CASSQTGQTNEQFF
NA,NA,TRBJ1-2,TRBV7-2,TGTGCCAGCAGCCCAGACAGGCAGAATGGCTACACCTTC,CASSPDRQNGYTF
once,NA,TRBJ2-2,TRBV5-6,TGTGCCAGCAGAGCTTTCTGGGACACCAACACCGGGGAGCTGTTTTTT,CASRAFWDTNTGELFF
NA,NA,TRBJ2-5,TRBV7-2,TGTGCCAGCAGCTTAGAGCAGGGGCGGGCCCAGTACTTC,CASSLEQGRAQYF
NA,NA,TRBJ1-3,TRBV5-1,TGCGCCAGCAGCTTGAGCGGGGACCTTGGAAACACCATATATTTT,CASSLSGDLGNTIYF
NA,TRBD2,TRBJ2-5,TRBV7-2,TGTGCCAGCAGCTTAGGCCTTTGGGGGGGGGAGCAAGAGACCCAGTACTTC,CASSLGLWGGEQETQYF
NA,TRBD2,TRBJ2-3,TRBV5-6,TGTGCCAGCAGCTTGAACCAAGGACTAGCGGGAGTAGCGGATACGCAGTATTTT,CASSLNQGLAGVADTQYF
NA,TRBD2,TRBJ2-5,TRBV7-2,TGTGCCAGCAGCTTCACTAGCGGGGGGAGGGAGACCCAGTACTTC,CASSFTSGGRETQYF
NA,NA,TRBJ1-2,TRBV19,TGTGCCAGTAGTGATAGAAACGCGTGGGGCTACACCTTC,CASSDRNAWGYTF
NA,NA,TRBJ1-2,TRBV19,TGTGCCAGTACCTTGGGGGACTTATCCTATGGCTACACCTTC,CASTLGDLSYGYTF
once,NA,TRBJ2-7,TRBV28,TGTGCCAGCAGTTTTATAGCCTACGAGCAGTACTTC,CASSFIAYEQYF
many,TRBD1,TRBJ1-1,TRBV28,TGTGCCAGCACTGATTCCGCAGGGGGTACGAACACTGAAGCTTTCTTT,CASTDSAGGTNTEAFF
NA,TRBD1,TRBJ2-4,TRBV28,TGTGCCAGCCGGGACAGGGGATTGAACATTCAGTACTTC,CASRDRGLNIQYF
once,TRBD1,TRBJ1-5,TRBV28,TGTGCCAGCAGTCCAAACAGGGGTGTGCAGCCCCAGCATTTT,CASSPNRGVQPQHF
NA,NA,TRBJ2-7,TRBV25-1,TGTGCCAGCAGTGAGCCAGGGGATAGCTCCTACGAGCAGTACTTC,CASSEPGDSSYEQYF
few,TRBD2,TRBJ2-7,TRBV30,TGTGCCTGGAGTGTACAGCGGGGGGCAGTCACCTACGAGCAGTACTTC,CAWSVQRGAVTYEQYF
NA,NA,TRBJ1-2,TRBV16,TGTGCCAGCAGCCAATCGAGAAGGGGATCTAACTATGGCTACACCTTC,CASSQSRRGSNYGYTF
once,NA,TRBJ1-1,TRBV20-1,TGCAGTGAAGCAGGGCAAGGTGAAGCTTTCTTT,CSEAGQGEAFF
NA,NA,TRBJ1-2,TRBV24-1,TGTGCCACCAGTGCAGGGTATGGCTACACCTTC,CATSAGYGYTF
NA,TRBD1,TRBJ2-5,TRBV5-1,TGCGCCAGCAGCACCGGGACAGGAGAGACCCAGTACTTC,CASSTGTGETQYF
NA,NA,TRBJ1-1,TRBV19,TGTGCCAGTAGCAAACGGACAGACGCTGAAGCTTTCTTT,CASSKRTDAEAFF
NA,NA,TRBJ2-2,TRBV4-2,TGTGCCAGCAGCGCTCCGGACAGGAACACCGGGGAGCTGTTTTTT,CASSAPDRNTGELFF